The entry below gives a single TCR beta chain sequence along with its context. The antigen is undetermined. The repertoire was sequenced with immunoSEQ multiplex PCR; TCRdb's copy has only in-frame clones and lacks some. The data hold approximately 2.1 million clones, with 93% observed a single time. The CDR3 sequence is 13 residues long. V was pared by 3 bases and J by 14 bases, with 16 bases between. Germline lookup yields CDR1 SGHDN and CDR2 FVKESK. The data belong to a study of shared clonotypes between healthy human individuals. Overall study: Samples came from two female and a few male donors aged 18 to 49.

Study results and limitations: Rarefaction exposed incomplete sorted-subset sequencing despite large depth. Clonotype sharing among donors, it was expected, would be affected by sequencing depth.

The TCR originated in a man aged 18 to 29 in good health. Some clones in this sample may be carry-over from other donors' samples. Sample: naive CD4+ T cells from PBMCs. Subset: CD45RA+ positively selected. V usage is TRBV14 and J usage is TRBJ2-2; TRBD2 is a possible D gene (5 bases). CDR3 coding DNA: TGTGCCAGCAGCCATTTAACGGCCGGGAAACTGTTTTTT. It encodes CASSHLTAGKLFF.